This T cell receptor (beta chain) emerged from a study of T cell responses to AZD1222 COVID-19 vaccine. This CDR3 spans 11 amino acids. V was clipped by 5 bases and J by 3 bases; unmatched bases: 0. Germline-derived CDR1 and CDR2 are DFQATT and SNEGSKA (reference sequence). Repertoires were generated with immunoSEQ multiplex PCR, while TCRdb's copy carries only in-frame clones and drops some. Altogether tens of thousands of clones are present, roughly 86% being singletons, with the ten largest covering about 6%. Broader study findings: Recipients of AZD1222 seropositive at baseline numbered only 5 or 6.

Note on this clone: The antigen remains undetermined.

This TCR was recovered from an adult in good health. The sequencing here drew on peripheral blood, taken on day 0 of AZD1222 vaccination. The rearrangement joins TRBV20-1 to TRBJ2-5; 7 bases match TRBD1. The CDR3 DNA is TGCAGTGCTGACAGGGAAGAGACCCAGTACTTC. Its translation: CSADREETQYF.